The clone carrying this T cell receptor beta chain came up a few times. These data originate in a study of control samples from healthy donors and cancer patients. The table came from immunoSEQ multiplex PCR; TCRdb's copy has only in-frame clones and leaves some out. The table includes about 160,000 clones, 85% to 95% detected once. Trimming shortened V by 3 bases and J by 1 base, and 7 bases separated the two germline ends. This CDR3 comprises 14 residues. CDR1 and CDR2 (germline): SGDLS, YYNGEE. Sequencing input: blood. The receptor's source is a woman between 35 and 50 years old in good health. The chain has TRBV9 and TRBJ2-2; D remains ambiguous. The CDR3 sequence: CASSATVNTGELFF. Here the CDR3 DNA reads TGTGCCAGCAGCGCAACGGTGAACACCGGGGAGCTGTTTTTT.